This T cell receptor beta chain was documented in a study of cytomegalovirus exposure and HLA in healthy donors. Notes on the study in general: One variant, a missense change in DCLRE1C, was linked in a later analysis to TCR beta V- and J-gene trimming.

This PCR relied on a set of 60 Vbeta primers and 13 Jbeta primers. Methods used by the authors: A follow-up analysis tallied 65 million to 80 million unique TCR beta chains, some 11 million shared. The data were produced by immunoSEQ multiplex PCR, yet TCRdb's version contains in-frame clones alone and is incomplete. V and J calls and clone size are copied from that table; D and trimming were computed from the DNA. Among over 100,000 clones listed, over 75% were seen once. V dropped 4 bases and J dropped 0 bases, with 10 bases sitting between them. The CDR3 is 14 residues long. Germline loops: CDR1 SGHVS, CDR2 FNYEAQ. In the case of this clone: Its antigen is unidentified.

The chain employs TRBV7-6 and TRBJ2-7, with D possibly being TRBD1 (6 bases). The source material was PBMCs. The TCR was taken from a man in his forties in good health and CMV-seropositive. The CDR3 loop reads CASSSGQSSYEQYF. In DNA, the CDR3 is TGTGCCAGCAGCTCGGGACAAAGCTCCTACGAGCAGTACTTC.